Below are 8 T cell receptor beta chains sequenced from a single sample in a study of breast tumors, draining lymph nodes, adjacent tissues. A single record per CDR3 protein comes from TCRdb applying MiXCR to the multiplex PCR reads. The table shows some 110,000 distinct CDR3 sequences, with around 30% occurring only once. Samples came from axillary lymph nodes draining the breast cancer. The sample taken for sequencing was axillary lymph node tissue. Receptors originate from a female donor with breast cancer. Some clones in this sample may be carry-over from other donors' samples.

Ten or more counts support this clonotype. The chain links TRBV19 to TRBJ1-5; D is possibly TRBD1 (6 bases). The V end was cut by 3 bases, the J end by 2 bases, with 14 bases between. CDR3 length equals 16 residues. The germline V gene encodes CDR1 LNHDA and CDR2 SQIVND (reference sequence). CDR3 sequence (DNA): TGTGCCAGTAGTATGGGGGGGGGCAAAGGCAATCAGCCCCAGCATTTT. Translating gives CASSMGGGKGNQPQHF. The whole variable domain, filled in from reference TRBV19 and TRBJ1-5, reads DGGITQSPKYLFRKEGQNVTLSCEQNLNHDAMYWYRQDPGQGLRLIYYSQIVNDFQKGDIAEGYSVSREKKESFPLTVTSAQKNPTAFYLCASSMGGGKGNQPQHFGDGTRLSIL.

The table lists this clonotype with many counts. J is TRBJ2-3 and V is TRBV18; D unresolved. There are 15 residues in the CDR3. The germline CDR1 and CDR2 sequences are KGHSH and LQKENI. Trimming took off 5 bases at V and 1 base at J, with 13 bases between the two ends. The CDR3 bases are TGTGCCAGCTCAGAATCAGAACCAGGCACAGATACGCAGTATTTT. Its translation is CASSESEPGTDTQYF.

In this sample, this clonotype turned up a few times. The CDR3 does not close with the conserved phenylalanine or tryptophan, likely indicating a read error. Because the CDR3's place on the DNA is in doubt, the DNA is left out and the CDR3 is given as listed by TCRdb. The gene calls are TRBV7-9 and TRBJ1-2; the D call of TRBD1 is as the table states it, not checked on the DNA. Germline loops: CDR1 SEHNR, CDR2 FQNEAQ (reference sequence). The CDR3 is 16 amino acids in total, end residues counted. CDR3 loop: CASSGARVGINYGHTL.

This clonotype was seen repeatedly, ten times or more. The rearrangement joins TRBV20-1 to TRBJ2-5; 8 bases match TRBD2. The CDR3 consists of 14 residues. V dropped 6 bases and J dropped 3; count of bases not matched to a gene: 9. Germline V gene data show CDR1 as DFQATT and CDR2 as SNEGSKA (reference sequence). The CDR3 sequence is CSAPPGGWEETQYF. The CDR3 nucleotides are TGCAGTGCCCCCCCGGGAGGGTGGGAAGAGACCCAGTACTTC.

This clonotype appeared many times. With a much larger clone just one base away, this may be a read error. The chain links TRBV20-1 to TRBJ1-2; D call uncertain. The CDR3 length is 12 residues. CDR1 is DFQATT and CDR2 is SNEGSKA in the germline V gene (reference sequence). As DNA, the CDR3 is TGCAGTGCTAGAAACGTAAACTATGGCTCCACCTTC. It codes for CSARNVNYGSTF.

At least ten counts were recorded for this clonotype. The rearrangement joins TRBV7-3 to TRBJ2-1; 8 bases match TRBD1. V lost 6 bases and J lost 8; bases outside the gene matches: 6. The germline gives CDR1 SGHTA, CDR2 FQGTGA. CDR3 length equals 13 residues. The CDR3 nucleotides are TGTGCCAGCAGTCGACAGGGGTCGGATGAGCAGTTCTTC. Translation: CASSRQGSDEQFF.

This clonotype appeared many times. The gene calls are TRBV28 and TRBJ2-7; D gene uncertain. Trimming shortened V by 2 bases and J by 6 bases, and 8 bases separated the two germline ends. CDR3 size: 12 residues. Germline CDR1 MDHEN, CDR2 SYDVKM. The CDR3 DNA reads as TGTGCCAGCAGTTTACCCCCCGGCGAGCAGTACTTC. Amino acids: CASSLPPGEQYF.

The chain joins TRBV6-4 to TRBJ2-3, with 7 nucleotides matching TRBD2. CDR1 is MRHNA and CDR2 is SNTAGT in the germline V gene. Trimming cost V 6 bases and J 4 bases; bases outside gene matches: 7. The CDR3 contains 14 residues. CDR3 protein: CASSPTSEPDTQYF. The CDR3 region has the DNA TGTGCCAGCAGCCCAACTAGCGAACCAGATACGCAGTATTTT.